This T cell receptor beta chain was obtained from a study of T-cell reconstitution after alpha-beta-depleted transplantation in children. CDR3 size: 14 residues. Looked up from germline, CDR1 is SGDLS and CDR2 is YYNGEE. V shed 3 bases and J 7 bases; nucleotides not matched to a gene: 6. Unique molecular identifiers were incorporated into the prepared TCRbeta library. From the PCR reads, TCRdb called clonotypes with MiXCR, one entry per CDR3 protein. This sample has over 550,000 distinct CDR3 sequences, with 10% to 13% found just once. This sequence originates from a human donor who donated a stem cell graft to a child with acute myeloid leukemia. V and J are TRBV9 and TRBJ2-1, with 8 nucleotides matching TRBD1. The sequencing here drew on PBMCs from the stem cell graft donor, taken from the stem cell graft. DNA for the CDR3: TGTGCCAGCAGCGCAGTTACAGGGGGTAATGAGCAGTTCTTC. Its translation: CASSAVTGGNEQFF.